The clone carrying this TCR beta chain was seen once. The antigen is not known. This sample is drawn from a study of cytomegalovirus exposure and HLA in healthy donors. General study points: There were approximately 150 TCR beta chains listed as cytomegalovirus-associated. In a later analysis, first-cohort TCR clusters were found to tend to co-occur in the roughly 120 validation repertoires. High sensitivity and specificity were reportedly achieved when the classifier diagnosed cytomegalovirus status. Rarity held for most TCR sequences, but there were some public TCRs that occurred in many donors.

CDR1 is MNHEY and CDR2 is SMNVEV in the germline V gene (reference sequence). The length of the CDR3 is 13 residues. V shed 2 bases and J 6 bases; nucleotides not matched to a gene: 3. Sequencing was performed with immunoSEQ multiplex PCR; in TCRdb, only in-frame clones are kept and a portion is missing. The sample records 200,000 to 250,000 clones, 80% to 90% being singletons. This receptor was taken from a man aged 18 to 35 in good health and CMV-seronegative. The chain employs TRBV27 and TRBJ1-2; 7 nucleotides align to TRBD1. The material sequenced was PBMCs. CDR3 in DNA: TGTGCCAGCAGTTTAAGACAGGGCGATGGCTACACCTTC. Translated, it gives CASSLRQGDGYTF.